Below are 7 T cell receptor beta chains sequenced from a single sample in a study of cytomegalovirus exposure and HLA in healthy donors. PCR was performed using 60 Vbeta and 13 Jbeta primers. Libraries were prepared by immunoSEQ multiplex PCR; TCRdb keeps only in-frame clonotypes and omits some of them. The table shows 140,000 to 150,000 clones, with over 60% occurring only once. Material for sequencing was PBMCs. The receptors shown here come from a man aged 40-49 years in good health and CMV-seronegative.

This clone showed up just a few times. CDR3 loop: CASSYTPGLAGGDTQYF. The CDR3 DNA is TGTGCCAGCAGCTATACCCCGGGACTAGCGGGAGGGGATACGCAGTATTTT. The chain combines TRBV7-9 with TRBJ2-3; TRBD2 matches at 16 bases. This CDR3 has 17 amino acids. V was pared by 4 bases and J by 6 bases, with 7 bases of the junction left unmatched. Germline V gene lookup returns CDR1 SEHNR and CDR2 FQNEAQ (reference sequence).

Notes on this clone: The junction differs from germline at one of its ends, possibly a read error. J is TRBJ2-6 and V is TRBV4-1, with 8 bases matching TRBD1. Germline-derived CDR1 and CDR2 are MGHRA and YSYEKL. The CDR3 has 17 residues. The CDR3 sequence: CASSRGQARSGANALTF. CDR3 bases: TGCGCCAGCAGCCGGGGACAGGCCCGTAGTGGGGCCAACGCCCTGACTTTC.

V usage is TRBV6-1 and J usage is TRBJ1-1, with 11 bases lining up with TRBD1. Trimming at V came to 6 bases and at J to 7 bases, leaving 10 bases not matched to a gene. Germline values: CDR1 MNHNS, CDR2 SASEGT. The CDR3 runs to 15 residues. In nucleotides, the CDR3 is TGTGCCAGCAGAGAAAGGGGACAGGGGGAGAATGAAGCTTTCTTT. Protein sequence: CASRERGQGENEAFF.

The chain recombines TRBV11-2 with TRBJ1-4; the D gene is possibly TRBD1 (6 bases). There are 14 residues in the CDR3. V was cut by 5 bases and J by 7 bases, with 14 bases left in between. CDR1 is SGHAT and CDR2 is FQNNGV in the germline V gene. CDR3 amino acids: CASSTNRDSEKLFF. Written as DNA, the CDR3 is TGTGCCAGCAGCACCAACAGGGATAGTGAAAAACTGTTTTTT.

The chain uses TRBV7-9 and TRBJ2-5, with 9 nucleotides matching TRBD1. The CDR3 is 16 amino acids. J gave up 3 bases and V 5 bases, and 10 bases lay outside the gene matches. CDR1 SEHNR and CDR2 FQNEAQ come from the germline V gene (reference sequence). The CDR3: CASSPPGTGLKETQYF. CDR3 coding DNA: TGTGCCAGCAGCCCCCCCGGGACAGGGTTAAAAGAGACCCAGTACTTC.

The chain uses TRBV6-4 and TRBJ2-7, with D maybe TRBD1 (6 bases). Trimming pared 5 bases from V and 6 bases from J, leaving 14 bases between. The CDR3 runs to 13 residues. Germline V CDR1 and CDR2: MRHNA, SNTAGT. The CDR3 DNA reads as TGTGCCAGCAGTCAAGTACAGGGTGGCGAGCAGTACTTC. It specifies CASSQVQGGEQYF.

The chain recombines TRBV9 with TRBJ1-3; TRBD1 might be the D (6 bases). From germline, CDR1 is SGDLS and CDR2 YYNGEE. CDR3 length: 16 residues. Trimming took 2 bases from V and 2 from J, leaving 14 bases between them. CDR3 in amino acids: CASSVLQRGPGNTIYF. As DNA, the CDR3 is TGTGCCAGCAGCGTCCTTCAGCGGGGGCCTGGAAACACCATATATTTT.